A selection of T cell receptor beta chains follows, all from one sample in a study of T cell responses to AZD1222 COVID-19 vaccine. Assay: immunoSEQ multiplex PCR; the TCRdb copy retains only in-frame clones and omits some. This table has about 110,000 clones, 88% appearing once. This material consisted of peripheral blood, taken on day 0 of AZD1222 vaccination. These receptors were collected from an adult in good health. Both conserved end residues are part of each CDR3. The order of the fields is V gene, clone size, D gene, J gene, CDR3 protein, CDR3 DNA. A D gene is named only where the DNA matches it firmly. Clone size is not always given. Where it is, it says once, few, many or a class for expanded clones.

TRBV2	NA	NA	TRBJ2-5	CASKYQETQYF	TGTGCCAGCAAGTATCAGGAGACCCAGTACTTC
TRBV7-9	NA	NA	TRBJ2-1	CASSDYPGQISGNEQFF	TGTGCCAGCAGCGACTACCCCGGACAGATAAGCGGGAATGAGCAGTTCTTC
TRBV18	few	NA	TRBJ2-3	CASSPVRAVGPDTQYF	TGTGCCAGCTCACCAGTTCGGGCAGTTGGACCAGATACGCAGTATTTT
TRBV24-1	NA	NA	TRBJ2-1	CATSEEFNEQFF	TGTGCCACCAGTGAGGAGTTCAATGAGCAGTTCTTC
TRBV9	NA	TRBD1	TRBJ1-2	CASSPRGGRGDGYTF	TGTGCCAGCAGCCCCCGAGGGGGCAGGGGCGATGGCTACACCTTC
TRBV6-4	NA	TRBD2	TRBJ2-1	CASSETSGAPHNEQFF	TGTGCCAGCAGTGAAACTAGCGGGGCCCCCCACAATGAGCAGTTCTTC
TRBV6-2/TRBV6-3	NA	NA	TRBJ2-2	CASSRPGVNTGELFF	TGTGCCAGCAGTAGGCCCGGGGTAAACACCGGGGAGCTGTTTTTT
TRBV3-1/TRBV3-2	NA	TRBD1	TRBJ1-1	CASSRATGRTEAFF	TGTGCCAGCAGCCGCGCGACAGGGCGAACTGAAGCTTTCTTT
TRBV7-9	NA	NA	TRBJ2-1	CASSDNEQFF	TGTGCCAGCAGCGACAATGAGCAGTTCTTC
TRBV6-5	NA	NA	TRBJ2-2	CASSYSPFSNTGELFF	TGTGCCAGCAGTTACTCACCCTTTTCGAACACCGGGGAGCTGTTTTTT
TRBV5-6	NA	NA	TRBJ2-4	CASSLGAQIAKNIQYF	TGTGCCAGCAGCTTGGGTGCGCAGATAGCCAAAAACATTCAGTACTTC
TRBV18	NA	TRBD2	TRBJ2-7	CASSPQLGLQTYEQYF	TGTGCCAGCTCACCCCAGCTGGGACTACAGACCTACGAGCAGTACTTC
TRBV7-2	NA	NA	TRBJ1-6	CASSLLGHRGSPLHF	TGTGCCAGCAGCTTATTAGGACATCGAGGTTCACCCCTCCACTTT
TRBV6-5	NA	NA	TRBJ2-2	CASSSSGTLNTGELFF	TGTGCCAGCAGTTCCTCCGGGACTCTCAACACCGGGGAGCTGTTTTTT
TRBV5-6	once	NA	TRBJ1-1	CASSLRMNTEAFF	TGTGCCAGCAGCTTGAGGATGAACACTGAAGCTTTCTTT
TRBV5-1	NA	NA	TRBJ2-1	CASSLGGTQTGNEQFF	TGCGCCAGCAGCTTGGGTGGAACGCAGACTGGCAATGAGCAGTTCTTC
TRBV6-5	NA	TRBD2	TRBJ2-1	CASGRGEYNEQFF	TGTGCCAGCGGGCGGGGGGAATACAATGAGCAGTTCTTC
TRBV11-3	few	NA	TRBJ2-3	CASSFPGDTDTQYF	TGTGCCAGCAGCTTTCCGGGGGACACAGATACGCAGTATTTT
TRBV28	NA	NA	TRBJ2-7	CASSLFGQSSYEQYF	TGTGCCAGCAGTTTATTTGGACAAAGCTCCTACGAGCAGTACTTC
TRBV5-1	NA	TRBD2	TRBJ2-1	CASSFTSGGRNEQFF	TGCGCCAGCAGCTTTACTAGCGGGGGACGCAATGAGCAGTTCTTC
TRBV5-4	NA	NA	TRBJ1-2	CASSLDQGGYYGYTF	TGTGCCAGCAGCTTGGATCAGGGCGGCTACTATGGCTACACCTTC
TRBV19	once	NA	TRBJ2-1	CASRRSVLNYNEQFF	TGTGCCAGTAGACGTAGCGTCCTAAATTACAATGAGCAGTTCTTC
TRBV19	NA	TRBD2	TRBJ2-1	CATTGTSVSDEQFF	TGTGCCACCACCGGGACTAGCGTTTCGGATGAGCAGTTCTTC
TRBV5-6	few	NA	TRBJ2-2	CASSLDGRSLGELFF	TGTGCCAGCAGCTTGGACGGTCGAAGTTTGGGGGAGCTGTTTTTT
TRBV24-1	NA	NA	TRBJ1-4	CATSDPSGGVNEKLFF	TGTGCCACCAGTGACCCGTCGGGGGGGGTGAATGAAAAACTGTTTTTT
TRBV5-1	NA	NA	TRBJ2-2	CASTAGANTGELFF	TGCGCCAGCACCGCAGGGGCGAACACCGGGGAGCTGTTTTTT
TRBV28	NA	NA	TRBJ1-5	CASRSFDLQGRQPQHF	TGTGCCAGCAGGTCATTTGACCTACAGGGTAGACAGCCCCAGCATTTT
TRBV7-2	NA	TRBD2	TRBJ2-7	CASSLDPGGNEQYF	TGTGCCAGCAGCTTAGACCCGGGAGGGAACGAGCAGTACTTC
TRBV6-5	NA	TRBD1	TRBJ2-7	CASKGTGVKSYEQYF	TGTGCCAGCAAAGGGACAGGGGTAAAATCCTACGAGCAGTACTTC
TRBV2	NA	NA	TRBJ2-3	CASSGGTAQDTQYF	TGTGCCAGCAGTGGAGGCACCGCGCAAGATACGCAGTATTTT
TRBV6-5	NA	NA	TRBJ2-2	CASRGGEAGELFF	TGTGCCTCGAGGGGCGGGGAGGCCGGGGAGCTGTTTTTT
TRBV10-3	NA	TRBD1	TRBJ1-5	CAISGGAGGYEGQPQHF	TGTGCCATCAGTGGGGGCGCAGGGGGCTATGAGGGTCAGCCCCAGCATTTT
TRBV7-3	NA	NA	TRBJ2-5	CASSLDRSETQYF	TGTGCCAGCAGCTTAGATCGTTCAGAGACCCAGTACTTC
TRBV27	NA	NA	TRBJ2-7	CASSLTIEYEQYF	TGTGCCAGCAGTTTGACTATCGAATACGAGCAGTACTTC
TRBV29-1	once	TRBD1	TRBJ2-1	CSAQTGTGGSNEQFF	TGCAGCGCCCAAACCGGGACAGGGGGGTCAAATGAGCAGTTCTTC
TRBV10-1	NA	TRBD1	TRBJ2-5	CASSEGTAGRETQYF	TGCGCCAGCAGTGAGGGGACAGCCGGCCGAGAGACCCAGTACTTC
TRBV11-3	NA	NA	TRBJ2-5	CASSLRGSQGETQYF	TGTGCCAGCAGCTTACGGGGGTCGCAGGGGGAGACCCAGTACTTC
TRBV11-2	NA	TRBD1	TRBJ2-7	CASSLDRGHEQYF	TGTGCCAGCAGCTTAGATAGGGGGCACGAGCAGTACTTC
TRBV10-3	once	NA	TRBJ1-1	CAINDGKMGEAFF	TGTGCCATCAACGATGGCAAAATGGGTGAAGCTTTCTTT
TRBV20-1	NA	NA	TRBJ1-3	CSASSASGNTIYF	TGCAGTGCTAGTAGTGCCTCTGGAAACACCATATATTTT
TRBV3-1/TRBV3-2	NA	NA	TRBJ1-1	CASSPQHRAEAFF	TGTGCCAGCAGCCCCCAACACAGGGCTGAAGCTTTCTTT
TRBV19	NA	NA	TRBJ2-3	CASSMFGHATSTDTQYF	TGTGCCAGTAGTATGTTCGGACATGCGACTAGCACAGATACGCAGTATTTT
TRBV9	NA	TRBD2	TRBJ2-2	CASSVSGRATGELFF	TGTGCCAGCAGCGTTAGCGGGAGGGCCACCGGGGAGCTGTTTTTT
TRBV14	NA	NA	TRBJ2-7	CASSQVLGTYEQYF	TGTGCCAGCAGCCAGGTTCTTGGGACCTACGAGCAGTACTTC
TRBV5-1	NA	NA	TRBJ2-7	CASSLSGRVDEQYF	TGCGCCAGCAGCTTGTCGGGCAGGGTGGACGAGCAGTACTTC
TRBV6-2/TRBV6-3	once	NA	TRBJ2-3	CASSYNLRAGAVDTQYF	TGTGCCAGCAGTTATAATCTCAGGGCGGGGGCCGTAGATACGCAGTATTTT
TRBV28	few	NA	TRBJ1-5	CASTSLGGGHQPQHF	TGTGCCAGCACCAGTTTGGGGGGAGGGCATCAGCCCCAGCATTTT